This T cell receptor beta chain is from a study of graft-versus-host responses after intestinal transplantation. Study-wide context: After anti-thymocyte globulin induction, recipients took tacrolimus and steroids for three to four years. Study results and limitations: Where graft-donor T cell macrochimerism was present, patients had high graft-versus-host to host-versus-graft clonal ratios in allografts. GvH clones turned up in recipient marrow; some had shown up first in ileum or blood.

This clone was seen a single time. Its matching antigen is unknown. Here immunoSEQ multiplex PCR was the method, and the copy in TCRdb shows in-frame clones only, minus some. The sample has over 100,000 clones, 85% to 95% seen once. The CDR3 is made up of 17 amino acids. CDR1 is SGDLS, CDR2 YYNGEE, per germline. V gave up 1 base and J gave up 2 bases; unmatched junction bases: 4. Sample: unstimulated CD8+ T cells sorted from spleen or lymph node cells, taken before transplant. The clonotype comes from a human donor who was the organ donor for an intestinal transplant. The chain carries TRBV9 and TRBJ2-3, with 13 bases lining up with TRBD2. This CDR3 is CASSVRGLAGATDTQYF. The CDR3 nucleotides are TGTGCCAGCAGCGTACGAGGACTAGCGGGAGCCACAGATACGCAGTATTTT.